Following are 3 T cell receptor beta chains from one sample sequenced in a study of T cells in Graves' hyperthyroidism and ophthalmopathy. The source material, RNA transcripts, was used to amplify TCR beta CDR3 regions. First-round RT-PCR with HTBI primers amplified the TCR CDR3 region. MiXCR, applied by TCRdb to the multiplex PCR reads, yields one record per CDR3 protein. The table has around 290,000 distinct CDR3 sequences, roughly 13% seen once. Sequencing input: blood. These receptors all come from a woman between 40 and 55 years old with Graves' hyperthyroidism.

This clonotype occurred a few times. V usage is TRBV2 and J usage is TRBJ2-4, with TRBD1 as a possible D gene (5 bases). The CDR3 totals 16 residues. Trimming took 0 bases from V and 7 from J, leaving 16 bases between them. Looked up from germline, CDR1 is SNHLY and CDR2 is FYNNEI. The CDR3 spells CASSEAGWGARNIQYF. CDR3 DNA: TGTGCCAGCAGTGAAGCCGGTTGGGGCGCGAGGAACATTCAGTACTTC.

J is TRBJ2-1 and V is TRBV4-1; unclear D gene. V dropped 3 bases and J dropped 2 bases, with 14 bases sitting between them. Germline V lookup: CDR1 MGHRA, CDR2 YSYEKL. This CDR3 has 16 residues. The CDR3 region has the DNA TGCGCCAGCAGCCACCCCGTGAGATGGCCCTACAATGAGCAGTTCTTC. It encodes CASSHPVRWPYNEQFF.

In this sample, this clonotype turned up a few times. The chain has TRBV5-6 and TRBJ1-4, with D possibly TRBD1 on 6 matching bases. Germline-derived CDR1 and CDR2 are SGHDT and YYEEEE. V gave up 1 base and J gave up 8 bases, with 12 bases separating them. The CDR3 has 14 residues. CDR3 in DNA: TGTGCCAGCAGCTTGTACGGGGGCGCGGAAAAACTGTTTTTT. Protein product: CASSLYGGAEKLFF.